Included here is one T cell receptor (beta chain) sequence, with context. Its antigen is as yet unknown. The sample comes from a study of vaccination and CD4 T cells after COVID-19. Treatment meaning: approximately nine-day PBMC culture with coronavirus spike peptide pools or control peptides (ViraFEST assay). CDR1 and CDR2 (germline): MDHEN, SYDVKM. This CDR3 comprises 12 residues. V gave up 1 base and J gave up 7 bases, with 5 bases separating them. The assay that was used to sequence DNA from cultured CD4+ T cells was the Oncomine TCR Beta short-read assay. MiXCR, run by TCRdb on the PCR reads, gives a single entry per CDR3 protein. The profile shows 20,000 to 25,000 distinct CDR3 sequences, 40% to 45% of them singletons.

The sample comprised CD4+ T cells from blood, cultured in vitro. The sequence came from a human donor who had recovered from COVID-19. This chain joins TRBV28 and TRBJ2-1; D is unclear. DNA of the CDR3: TGTGCCAGCAGTTTATCGCGGAATGAGCAGTTCTTC. Translation: CASSLSRNEQFF.